The 27 T cell receptor beta chains listed next were all sequenced from one sample in a study of cytomegalovirus exposure and HLA in healthy donors (TCRdb year 2017). The method was the immunoSEQ multiplex PCR assay. TCRdb took over this immuneACCESS table, retaining in-frame rearrangements with V and J assigned. Such tables are incomplete; in checked studies, under half of the missing clones stem from an unresolved V gene, and the remainder is unexplained. This sample holds 120,000 to 150,000 clones; 80% to 95% were observed only once. About 0.7% of the sample is in the top ten clones. The sample taken for sequencing was PBMCs. The receptors derive from a man younger than 35 in good health and CMV-seronegative.

The chain has TRBV27 and TRBJ2-1; 9 bases are a match to TRBD2. The CDR3 is made up of 13 amino acids. CDR1 is MNHEY and CDR2 is SMNVEV in the germline V gene (reference sequence). V was pared by 6 bases and J by 8 bases, with 5 bases of the junction left unmatched. The CDR3 nucleotides read TGTGCCAGCAGCGCGGGGGGGCCTGATGAGCAGTTCTTC. This gives the protein CASSAGGPDEQFF.

The chain uses TRBV9 and TRBJ2-1; D perhaps matches TRBD2 (7 bases). Deletions cut 2 bases from V and 5 bases from J, with 20 bases between. This CDR3 is built from 17 residues. Per germline, CDR1 SGDLS and CDR2 YYNGEE. Written as DNA, the CDR3 is TGTGCCAGCAGCGTTGGGGGCCTGGCGGGACTAAACAATGAGCAGTTCTTC. It specifies CASSVGGLAGLNNEQFF. The full variable domain, in which reference TRBV9 and TRBJ2-1 provide the parts outside the CDR3, is DSGVTQTPKHLITATGQRVTLRCSPRSGDLSVYWYQQSLDQGLQFLIQYYNGEERAKGNILERFSAQQFPDLHSELNLSSLELGDSALYFCASSVGGLAGLNNEQFFGPGTRLTVL.

CDR3 protein: CASSPYPGQGYNEQFF. In nucleotides, the CDR3 is TGTGCCAGCAGCCCATATCCAGGACAGGGATACAATGAGCAGTTCTTC. The V and J genes are TRBV13 and TRBJ2-1; 8 bases map to TRBD1. CDR1 PRHDT and CDR2 FYEKMQ come from the germline V gene (reference sequence). The CDR3 length is 16 residues. The ends lost 5 bases at V and 4 bases at J; junction bases unmatched: 10.

As concerns this clone: This is likely a read error, given that the CDR3 carries no conserved phenylalanine or tryptophan at its end. The rearrangement uses TRBV7-9 and TRBJ2-6; TRBD2 might be the D (6 bases). V gave up 1 base and J gave up 3 bases, with 13 bases separating them. The V gene's germline CDR1 is SEHNR and CDR2 FQNEAQ (reference sequence). The CDR3 runs to 17 residues. The chain's CDR3 is CASSLGQPGGGANVLTL. CDR3 nucleotides: TGTGCCAGCAGCTTAGGACAGCCCGGGGGTGGGGCCAACGTCCTGACTCTC.

This clone was seen only once. The rearrangement joins TRBV5-1 to TRBJ2-5; D not certain. Trimming took off 0 bases at V and 4 bases at J, with 4 bases between the two ends. In germline, CDR1 is SGHRS, CDR2 YFSETQ. This CDR3 spans 12 amino acids. In DNA, the CDR3 is TGCGCCAGCAGCTTGGCCAGAGAGACCCAGTACTTC. Its protein product is CASSLARETQYF.

This clone was found once. This rearrangement joins TRBV5-4 to TRBJ2-2; D is possibly TRBD1 (5 bases). V lost 4 bases, J lost 4 bases, and 14 bases lay in between. The germline CDR1 and CDR2 sequences are SGHNT and YYREEE (reference sequence). The CDR3 has 15 amino acids. The chain's CDR3 is CASSPGQVGTGELFF. CDR3 in DNA: TGTGCCAGCAGCCCAGGGCAGGTGGGCACCGGGGAGCTGTTTTTT.

The genes are TRBV29-1 and TRBJ1-2; D possibly corresponds to TRBD1 (5 bases). The CDR3 is made up of 13 amino acids. V shed 2 bases and J shed 4 bases, with 11 bases lying between them. Germline loops: CDR1 SQVTM, CDR2 ANQGSEA. The CDR3 bases are TGCAGCGTTGAAATCGTGGGGCTCTATGGCTACACCTTC. This translates into CSVEIVGLYGYTF.

The rearrangement joins TRBV7-6 to TRBJ2-2; 7 bases fit TRBD1. This CDR3 spans 15 amino acids. V lost 6 bases, J lost 1 base, and 5 bases stayed unmatched. Looked up from germline, CDR1 is SGHVS and CDR2 is FNYEAQ. CDR3 in amino acids: CASRNRDRNTGELFF. The CDR3 DNA is TGTGCCAGCAGGAACCGGGACAGGAACACCGGGGAGCTGTTTTTT.

The J gene is TRBJ1-1, the V gene TRBV10-1; D is undetermined. The CDR3 consists of 16 residues. The V gene's germline CDR1 is WNHNN and CDR2 SYGVQD (reference sequence). Trimming cost V 5 bases and J 0 bases, with 16 bases left between them. Here the CDR3 reads CASSPTNSLLNTEAFF. CDR3 DNA: TGCGCCAGCAGTCCCACGAACAGCTTACTGAACACTGAAGCTTTCTTT.

The chain carries TRBV9 and TRBJ2-2; possibly TRBD2 for D (5 bases). The germline gives CDR1 SGDLS, CDR2 YYNGEE. The CDR3 loop spans 16 amino acids. The germline V and J ends were trimmed by 0 bases and 7 bases, with 16 bases remaining between them. The CDR3 spells CASSVGLADRIGELFF. The CDR3 region has the DNA TGTGCCAGCAGCGTAGGCCTAGCCGATCGCATCGGGGAGCTGTTTTTT.

The J gene is TRBJ2-5, the V gene TRBV19; D not resolved. This CDR3 spans 15 amino acids. V was shortened by 0 bases and J by 2 bases, with 10 bases between the two germline ends. Germline V CDR1 and CDR2: LNHDA, SQIVND (reference sequence). The CDR3, as DNA: TGTGCCAGTAGTATAGATGGGCGTTTTCAAGAGACCCAGTACTTC. As protein: CASSIDGRFQETQYF.

CDR3 in amino acids: CASSEVPRQPGHSPAFF. CDR3 sequence (DNA): TGTGCCAGCAGTGAAGTCCCAAGGCAGCCCGGACACTCACCCGCTTTCTTT. The J gene is TRBJ1-1, the V gene TRBV6-1; tentatively, D is TRBD1 (5 bases). There are 17 residues in the CDR3. Trimming took 1 base from V and 11 from J, leaving 26 bases between them. CDR1 is MNHNS, CDR2 SASEGT, per germline.

J is TRBJ2-5 and V is TRBV10-3; D may be TRBD2 (6 bases). CDR1 is ENHRY and CDR2 is SYGVKD in the germline V gene. The CDR3 runs to 14 residues. V was cut by 7 bases and J by 2 bases, with 14 bases left in between. CDR3 protein: CAITETRQQETQYF. Here the CDR3 DNA reads TGTGCCATCACCGAGACTAGGCAACAAGAGACCCAGTACTTC.

CDR3 residues: CASSSSQGALNSPLHF. The CDR3 nucleotides are TGTGCCAGCAGCTCCTCGCAGGGGGCACTTAATTCACCCCTCCACTTT. The chain carries TRBV13 and TRBJ1-6; 8 bases are shared with TRBD1. The V gene end was trimmed by 4 bases and the J gene end by 6 bases; junction bases not matched to a gene: 8. Per germline, CDR1 PRHDT and CDR2 FYEKMQ (reference sequence). The CDR3 runs 16 residues.

The chain couples TRBV5-1 to TRBJ1-4, with 7 bases lining up with TRBD1. The CDR3 runs to 16 residues. V was pared by 5 bases and J by 3 bases, with 10 bases of the junction left unmatched. Germline CDR1 reads SGHRS; CDR2 reads YFSETQ. The chain's CDR3 is CASSLKPGQPNEKLFF. In DNA form, the CDR3 reads TGCGCCAGCAGTCTCAAACCGGGACAGCCTAATGAAAAACTGTTTTTT.

The chain joins TRBV30 to TRBJ1-1, with 7 bases fitting TRBD1. Germline V lookup: CDR1 GTSNPN, CDR2 SVGIG (reference sequence). Germline trimming cut 4 bases from V and 7 bases from J; bases unmatched to any gene: 15. The CDR3 is 15 residues long. CDR3 nucleotides: TGTGCCTGGAACCCGTTGACAGGGAATTTGCTTGAAGCTTTCTTT. It specifies CAWNPLTGNLLEAFF. The whole variable domain, filled in from reference TRBV30 and TRBJ1-1, reads SQTIHQWPATLVQPVGSPLSLECTVEGTSNPNLYWYRQAAGRGLQLLFYSVGIGQISSEVPQNLSASRPQDRQFILSSKKLLLSDSGFYLCAWNPLTGNLLEAFFGQGTRLTVV.

V is TRBV10-2 and J is TRBJ2-7, with 7 bases lining up with TRBD2. Germline CDR1 and CDR2: WSHSY and SAAADI. This CDR3 has 12 residues. V dropped 8 bases and J dropped 3; count of bases not matched to a gene: 4. The CDR3 DNA reads TGCGCCAGCCGGCTAGCGGACTACGAGCAGTACTTC. Protein sequence: CASRLADYEQYF.

V gene TRBV15 combines with J gene TRBJ2-7; tentative D call: TRBD1 (6 bases). The germline V and J ends were trimmed by 5 bases and 7 bases, with 18 bases remaining between them. From germline, CDR1 is LNHNV and CDR2 YYDKDF (reference sequence). The CDR3 runs to 14 residues. The CDR3: CATSASDRSWEQYF. The CDR3 DNA sequence: TGTGCCACCAGCGCTTCGGACAGATCTTGGGAGCAGTACTTC.

This clone is a singleton in its sample. V gene TRBV7-8 combines with J gene TRBJ1-1, with D possibly being TRBD1 (6 bases). Germline V gene sequence: CDR1 SGHVS, CDR2 FQNEAQ. Trimming removed 5 bases at V and 11 bases at J, with 15 bases between. The CDR3 has 12 residues. The CDR3, as DNA: TGTGCCAGCAGCCAACAGACAGGCCACGCTTTCTTT. This encodes CASSQQTGHAFF.

Turning to this clone: The junction departs from germline at one end; a sequencing error may be responsible. The J gene is TRBJ2-5, the V gene TRBV11-3, with TRBD2 matching over 8 bases. Germline V gene lookup returns CDR1 SGHNT and CDR2 YENEEA. There are 14 residues in the CDR3. The CDR3 DNA sequence: TGTGCCAGCAGTTTAGCGGGATCCCAAGAGACCCAGTACTTC. Protein product: CASSLAGSQETQYF.

This chain connects TRBV6-6 to TRBJ2-3, with a possible D match to TRBD1 (6 bases). The CDR3 spans 14 residues. The germline CDR1 and CDR2 sequences are MNHNY and SVGAGI (reference sequence). Trimming removed 5 bases at V and 2 bases at J, with 11 bases between. The CDR3 is CASSPRTVTDTQYF. CDR3 nucleotide sequence: TGTGCCAGCAGTCCGAGGACAGTCACAGATACGCAGTATTTT.

The genes are TRBV18 and TRBJ1-5; 10 bases line up with TRBD1. CDR1 and CDR2 (germline): KGHSH, LQKENI. J was trimmed by 5 bases and V by 6 bases; bases with no gene match: 7. This CDR3 has 15 residues. CDR3 in DNA: TGTGCCAGCTCCCGTACTGGGACAGGGGATCAGCCCCAGCATTTT. Residues: CASSRTGTGDQPQHF.

The chain joins TRBV5-1 to TRBJ1-2, with TRBD1 matching 9 bases. The germline V gene encodes CDR1 SGHRS and CDR2 YFSETQ. This CDR3 has 19 amino acids. V lost 1 base to trimming and J lost 0 bases; unmatched junction nucleotides: 13. CDR3 nucleotide sequence: TGCGCCAGCAGCTTGAGTCTTGGACAGGGGACCCATACTAACTATGGCTACACCTTC. Protein: CASSLSLGQGTHTNYGYTF.

The chain joins TRBV7-9 to TRBJ2-7; a weak D match, TRBD2 (7 bases). The CDR3 runs 12 residues. Germline-derived CDR1 and CDR2 are SEHNR and FQNEAQ (reference sequence). V was clipped by 5 bases and J by 7 bases, with 12 bases between them. CDR3 loop: CASSLGGGEQYV. DNA of the CDR3: TGTGCCAGCAGCCTAGGGGGGGGTGAGCAGTACGTC.

This clone was observed a handful of times. The chain recombines TRBV6-5 with TRBJ1-2, with 7 bases fitting TRBD1. Germline trimming cut 6 bases from V and 6 bases from J; bases unmatched to any gene: 10. CDR1 MNHEY and CDR2 SVGAGI come from the germline V gene. CDR3 length: 14 amino acids. CDR3 DNA: TGTGCCAGCAGCCGAGACAGGGTGTACGATGGCTACACCTTC. Translation: CASSRDRVYDGYTF.

CDR3 in amino acids: CASSLAGNSPLHF. CDR3 nucleotides: TGTGCCAGCAGCTTGGCGGGTAATTCACCCCTCCACTTT. The J gene is TRBJ1-6, the V gene TRBV5-4, with unresolved D. The CDR3 totals 13 residues. Trimming left V 0 bases short and J 6 bases short, with 4 bases between. From germline, CDR1 is SGHNT and CDR2 YYREEE (reference sequence). The full variable domain, rest sourced from reference TRBV5-4 and TRBJ1-6, is ETGVTQSPTHLIKTRGQQVTLRCSSQSGHNTVSWYQQALGQGPQFIFQYYREEENGRGNFPPRFSGLQFPNYSSELNVNALELDDSALYLCASSLAGNSPLHFGNGTRLTVT.

The rearrangement joins TRBV5-6 to TRBJ2-2; 8 bases agree with TRBD2. Germline V gives CDR1 SGHDT, CDR2 YYEEEE. Losses at the gene ends were 6 bases for V and 3 bases for J; bases not matched to a gene: 13. The CDR3 contains 17 residues. CDR3: CASTLLGGGGYTGELFF. As DNA, the CDR3 is TGTGCCAGCACCCTTCTCGGGGGCGGGGGGTACACCGGGGAGCTGTTTTTT. The full variable domain, rest sourced from reference TRBV5-6 and TRBJ2-2, is DAGVTQSPTHLIKTRGQQVTLRCSPKSGHDTVSWYQQALGQGPQFIFQYYEEEERQRGNFPDRFSGHQFPNYSSELNVNALLLGDSALYLCASTLLGGGGYTGELFFGEGSRLTVL.